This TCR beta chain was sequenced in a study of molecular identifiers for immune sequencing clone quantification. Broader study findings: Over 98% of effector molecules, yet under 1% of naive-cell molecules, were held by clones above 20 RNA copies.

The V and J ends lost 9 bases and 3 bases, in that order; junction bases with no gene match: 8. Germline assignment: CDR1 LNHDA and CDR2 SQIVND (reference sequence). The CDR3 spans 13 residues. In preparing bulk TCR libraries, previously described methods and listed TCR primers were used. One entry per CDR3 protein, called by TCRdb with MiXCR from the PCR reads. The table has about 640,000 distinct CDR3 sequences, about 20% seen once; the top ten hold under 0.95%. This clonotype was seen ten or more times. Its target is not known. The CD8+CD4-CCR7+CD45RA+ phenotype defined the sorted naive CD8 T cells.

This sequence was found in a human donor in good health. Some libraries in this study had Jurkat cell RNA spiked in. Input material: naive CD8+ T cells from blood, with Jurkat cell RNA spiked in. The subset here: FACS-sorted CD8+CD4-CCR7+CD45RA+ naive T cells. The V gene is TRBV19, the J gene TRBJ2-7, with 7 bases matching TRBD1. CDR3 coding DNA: TGTGCCAGCTCCGGGACAGCAGACTACGAGCAGTACTTC. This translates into CASSGTADYEQYF.